Listed here is a single T cell receptor beta chain. This clonotype has a count of ten or more. Its antigen has not been determined. Per-nucleotide qualities are absent, and no much larger clonotype sits a single base away. This entry comes from a study of immune characterization of retroperitoneal liposarcoma (dated by TCRdb to about 2019). Between the V and J ends, shortened by 6 bases and 8 bases respectively, the junction contains 17 bases. CDR1 and CDR2 (MNHNS, SASEGT) derive from the germline V gene. The CDR3 runs 14 residues from the cysteine to the phenylalanine. Just the 42-base CDR3 DNA is kept, in frame starting at base 1. Receptor amplification or capture employed PCR. The sample was run on a NextSeq 500. TCRdb reprocessing: public reads trimmed at Q25 with fastp, clones called with MiXCR, in-frame beta chains kept. Each entry is one CDR3 protein sequence, shown with its most common DNA and genes. This sample holds approximately 11,000 distinct CDR3 sequences; around 26% were observed only once. The ten most abundant clones make up 9.1% of the sample.

This clonotype was sampled from a female donor with retroperitoneal liposarcoma. The chain is assembled from TRBV6-1 and TRBJ2-1; matching of 6 bases hints at TRBD1 as the D gene. The sequenced sample consisted of tumor tissue. CDR3 reads: CASSRAGARDEQFF. The nucleotides are TGTGCCAGCAGCCGGGCAGGGGCGCGGGATGAGCAGTTCTTC.